This note documents a single T cell receptor beta chain sequence. Its target is not known. This specimen belongs to a study of cytomegalovirus exposure and HLA in healthy donors. Broader study findings: According to a subsequent analysis, TCR clusters from the first cohort were inclined to appear together in the 110 or so validation repertoires. Reportedly, diagnosis of cytomegalovirus status by the classifier showed high specificity and sensitivity. For most TCR sequences rarity was the rule, although some public TCRs occurred in many donors.

The protocol was immunoSEQ multiplex PCR, while the TCRdb copy is restricted to in-frame clones and leaves out a portion. The table includes approximately 240,000 clones, around nine tenths detected once. Germline V gene lookup returns CDR1 SGHNT and CDR2 YYREEE (reference sequence). The CDR3 consists of 15 residues. The V gene end was trimmed by 1 base and the J gene end by 4 bases; junction bases not matched to a gene: 4. Among the 90 to 150 subjects of the validation cohort, separate from the roughly 700-subject first cohort, were the donors. The receptor's source is a woman aged 18-30 years in good health and CMV-seronegative. Sequences were obtained from PBMCs. The genes are TRBV5-4 and TRBJ2-1, with 8 bases lining up with TRBD2. CDR3 in DNA: TGTGCCAGCAGCTTGTTGTCTAGCGGGTACAATGAGCAGTTCTTC. This codes for CASSLLSSGYNEQFF.